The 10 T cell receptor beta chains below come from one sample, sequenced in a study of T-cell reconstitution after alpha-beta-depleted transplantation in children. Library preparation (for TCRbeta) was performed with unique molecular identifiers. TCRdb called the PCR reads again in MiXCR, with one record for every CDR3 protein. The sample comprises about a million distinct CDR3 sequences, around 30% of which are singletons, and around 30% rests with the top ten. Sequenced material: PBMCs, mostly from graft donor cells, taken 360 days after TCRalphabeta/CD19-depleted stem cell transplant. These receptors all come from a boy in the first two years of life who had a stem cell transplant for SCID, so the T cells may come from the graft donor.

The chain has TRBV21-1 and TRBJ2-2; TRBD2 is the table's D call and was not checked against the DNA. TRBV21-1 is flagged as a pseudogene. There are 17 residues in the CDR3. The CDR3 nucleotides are TGTGCCAGCAGCCCCCGCGACCGACGGGAGCACACCGGGGAGCTGTTTTTT. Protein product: CASSPRDRREHTGELFF.

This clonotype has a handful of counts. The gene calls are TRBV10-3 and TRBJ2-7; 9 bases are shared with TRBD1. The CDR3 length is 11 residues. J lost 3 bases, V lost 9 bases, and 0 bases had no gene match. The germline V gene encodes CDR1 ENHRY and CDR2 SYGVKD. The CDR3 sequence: CAMGQGYEQYF. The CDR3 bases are TGTGCCATGGGACAGGGCTACGAGCAGTACTTC.

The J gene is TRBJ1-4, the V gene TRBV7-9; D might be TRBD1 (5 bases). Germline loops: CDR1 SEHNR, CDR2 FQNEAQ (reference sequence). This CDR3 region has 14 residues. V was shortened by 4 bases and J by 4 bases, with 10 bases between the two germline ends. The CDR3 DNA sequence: TGTGCCAGCAGCTCCCAGGGAGTTAATGAAAAACTGTTTTTT. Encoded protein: CASSSQGVNEKLFF.

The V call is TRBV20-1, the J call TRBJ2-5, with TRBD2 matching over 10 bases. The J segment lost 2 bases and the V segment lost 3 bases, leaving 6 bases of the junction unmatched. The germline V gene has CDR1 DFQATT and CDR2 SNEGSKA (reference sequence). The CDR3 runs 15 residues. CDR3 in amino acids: CSASALAGRQETQYF. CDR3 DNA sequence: TGCAGTGCTAGTGCACTAGCGGGGCGTCAAGAGACCCAGTACTTC.

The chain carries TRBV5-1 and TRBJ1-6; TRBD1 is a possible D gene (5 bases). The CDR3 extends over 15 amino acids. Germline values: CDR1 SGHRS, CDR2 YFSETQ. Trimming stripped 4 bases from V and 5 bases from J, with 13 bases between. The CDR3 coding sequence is TGCGCCAGCAGCGGAACCGGGACGAATAATTCACCCCTCCACTTT. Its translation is CASSGTGTNNSPLHF.

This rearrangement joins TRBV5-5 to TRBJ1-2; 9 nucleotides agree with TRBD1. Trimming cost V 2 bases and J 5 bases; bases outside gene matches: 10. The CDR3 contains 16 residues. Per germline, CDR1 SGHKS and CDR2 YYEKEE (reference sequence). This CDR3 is CASSFWATGTGYGYTF. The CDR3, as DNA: TGTGCCAGCAGCTTTTGGGCAACCGGGACAGGGTATGGCTACACCTTC.

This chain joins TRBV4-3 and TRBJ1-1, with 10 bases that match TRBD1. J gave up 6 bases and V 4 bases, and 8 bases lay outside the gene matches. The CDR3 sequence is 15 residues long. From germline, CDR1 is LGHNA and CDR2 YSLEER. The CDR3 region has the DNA TGCGCCAGCAGCCGAAGGGACAGGGGAGAGTCTGAAGCTTTCTTT. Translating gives CASSRRDRGESEAFF.

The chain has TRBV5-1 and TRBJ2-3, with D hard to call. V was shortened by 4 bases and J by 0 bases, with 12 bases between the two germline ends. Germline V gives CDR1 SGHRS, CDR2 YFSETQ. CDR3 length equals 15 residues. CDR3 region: CASSRWGSSTDTQYF. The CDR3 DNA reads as TGCGCCAGCAGCCGATGGGGATCTAGCACAGATACGCAGTATTTT.

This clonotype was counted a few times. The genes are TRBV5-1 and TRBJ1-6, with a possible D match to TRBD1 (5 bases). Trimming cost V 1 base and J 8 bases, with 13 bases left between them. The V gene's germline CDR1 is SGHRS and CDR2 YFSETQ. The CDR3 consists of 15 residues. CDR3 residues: CASSLSGVSDSPLHF. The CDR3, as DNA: TGCGCCAGCAGCTTGTCGGGGGTCTCAGATTCACCCCTCCACTTT.

The CDR3 coding sequence is TGCAGTGCTAGGTCCAGGGGAGAGACCCAGTACTTC. Encoded protein: CSARSRGETQYF. J is TRBJ2-5 and V is TRBV20-1; a weak D match, TRBD1 (6 bases). Germline CDR1 and CDR2: DFQATT and SNEGSKA (reference sequence). Trimming left V 3 bases short and J 4 bases short, with 9 bases between. This CDR3 region has 12 residues.